This passage covers 20 T cell receptor beta chains from one sample sequenced in a study of CD8+CD57+ T cells in acquired aplastic anemia. The template for TCR beta VDJ and CDR3 sequence profiling was genomic DNA. TCRdb re-analysed the reads in MiXCR, keeping a single row per CDR3 protein. Of about 150,000 distinct CDR3 sequences in the sample, roughly half were seen once. Patients sequenced had flow cytometry evidence of CD8+CD57+ cell expansion. Sequencing input: sorted CD4+, CD8+, or CD8+CD57+ T cells (not recorded which) from PBMCs. Every receptor here comes from a human donor with aplastic anemia.

The chain uses TRBV29-1 and TRBJ1-2; 8 bases are shared with TRBD1. The CDR3 is 12 residues long. V shed 4 bases and J 5 bases; nucleotides not matched to a gene: 3. The germline V gene has CDR1 SQVTM and CDR2 ANQGSEA. The CDR3 reads CSVGDRIYGYTF. The CDR3 DNA sequence: TGCAGCGTTGGGGACAGGATTTATGGCTACACCTTC. The complete variable domain, with remaining parts taken from reference TRBV29-1 and TRBJ1-2, reads SAVISQKPSRDICQRGTSLTIQCQVDSQVTMMFWYRQQPGQSLTLIATANQGSEATYESGFVIDKFPISRPNLTFSTLTVSNMSPEDSSIYLCSVGDRIYGYTFGSGTRLTVV.

Note on this clonotype: One end of the junction is discordant with germline, which a read error may explain. The chain has TRBV7-7 and TRBJ2-6; tentative D call: TRBD2 (6 bases). Germline V CDR1 and CDR2: SSHAT, FNYEAQ (reference sequence). The CDR3 is 15 residues long. This chain's CDR3 is CASSLGGSGANVLTF. CDR3 coding DNA: TGTGCTAGCAGCTTGGGAGGCTCTGGGGCCAACGTCCTGACTTTC.

This clonotype appeared a few times. The J gene is TRBJ2-3, the V gene TRBV6-2 or TRBV6-3; the D is unclear. This CDR3 region has 15 residues. Between the trimmed V and J ends, which lost 7 bases and 4 bases, there was a span of 18 bases. Germline values: CDR1 MNHEY, CDR2 SVGEGT. As DNA, the CDR3 is TGTGCCAGCAATAGCAAAAGGGTTGGGGCAGATACGCAGTATTTT. Translating gives CASNSKRVGADTQYF.

This chain uses TRBV2 with TRBJ2-7; D unresolved. The germline V gene encodes CDR1 SNHLY and CDR2 FYNNEI. V lost 1 base and J 3 bases, leaving 4 bases between the germline ends. This CDR3 contains 12 residues. This chain's CDR3 is CASSEVHYEQYF. CDR3 DNA: TGTGCCAGCAGTGAAGTCCACTACGAGCAGTACTTC.

The chain has TRBV3-1 and TRBJ2-2; no clear D. The CDR3 length is 14 residues. Germline CDR1 and CDR2: LGHDT and YNNKEL (reference sequence). Between the trimmed V and J ends, which lost 0 bases and 6 bases, there was a span of 8 bases. The CDR3 spells CASSQDSRPGELFF. The CDR3 region has the DNA TGTGCCAGCAGCCAAGACAGTCGACCCGGGGAGCTGTTTTTT.

This clonotype showed up many times. V is TRBV11-2 and J is TRBJ2-7; D remains unclear. The germline V and J ends were trimmed by 4 bases and 5 bases, with 3 bases remaining between them. Looked up from germline, CDR1 is SGHAT and CDR2 is FQNNGV. This CDR3 is built from 10 residues. The CDR3 DNA is TGTGCCAGCAGCTACAACGAGCAGTACTTC. This sequence encodes CASSYNEQYF.

This clonotype was recorded many times. This chain joins TRBV7-9 and TRBJ2-7, with D unresolved. Trimming pared 4 bases from V and 3 bases from J, leaving 10 bases between. This CDR3 is 13 amino acids long. Looked up from germline, CDR1 is SEHNR and CDR2 is FQNEAQ (reference sequence). CDR3 region: CASSSIPFYEQYF. In DNA form, the CDR3 reads TGTGCCAGCAGCTCCATACCATTCTACGAGCAGTACTTC.

The J gene is TRBJ1-2, the V gene TRBV7-3; 7 positions match TRBD1. Per the germline V gene, CDR1 is SGHTA and CDR2 is FQGTGA. This CDR3 contains 14 residues. The junction had 12 bases not matched to a gene; V was cut back by 5 bases and J by 9 bases. The CDR3 protein is CASSREGQRDSYTF. CDR3 bases: TGTGCCAGCAGCAGAGAGGGACAGCGGGATAGCTACACCTTC.

This chain joins TRBV7-2 and TRBJ2-5; D possibly corresponds to TRBD1 (6 bases). The CDR3 loop spans 12 amino acids. Germline-derived CDR1 and CDR2 are SGHTA and FQGNSA. Trimming removed 8 bases from V and 0 bases from J, with 7 bases in between. The CDR3 nucleotides read TGTGCCAGCCGGACAGACCAAGAGACCCAGTACTTC. It translates to CASRTDQETQYF.

This clonotype has ten or more counts. The chain joins TRBV5-6 to TRBJ2-1, with D uncertain. CDR3 length equals 13 residues. Germline-derived CDR1 and CDR2 are SGHDT and YYEEEE. Trimming took 0 bases from V and 8 from J, leaving 9 bases between them. In nucleotides, the CDR3 is TGTGCCAGCAGCTTGGGTGCCGGCGATGAGCAGTTCTTC. This codes for CASSLGAGDEQFF.

This clonotype appeared a single time. The chain couples TRBV9 to TRBJ2-5; 12 bases fit TRBD2. Germline CDR1 and CDR2: SGDLS and YYNGEE. Trimming at V came to 6 bases and at J to 5 bases, leaving 11 bases not matched to a gene. The CDR3 sequence is 16 residues long. The chain's CDR3 is CASNSASGRASETQYF. DNA of the CDR3: TGTGCCAGCAATTCGGCTAGCGGGAGGGCGAGTGAGACCCAGTACTTC.

This clonotype showed up many times. The chain uses TRBV2 and TRBJ1-1; TRBD1 aligns across 7 bases. Trimming removed 4 bases from V and 0 bases from J; junction bases left unmatched: 11. The germline CDR1 and CDR2 sequences are SNHLY and FYNNEI. The CDR3 length is 17 residues. CDR3 loop: CASSGTSGQTMNTEAFF. The CDR3, as DNA: TGTGCCAGCAGTGGCACTTCGGGACAGACGATGAACACTGAAGCTTTCTTT.

This chain uses TRBV11-2 with TRBJ2-7; weak D call: TRBD2 (5 bases). The CDR3 length is 15 residues. The germline V and J ends were trimmed by 0 bases and 3 bases, with 12 bases remaining between them. CDR1 is SGHAT, CDR2 FQNNGV, per germline. The CDR3 nucleotides read TGTGCCAGCAGCTTAGAGGGGAGACCAGGCTACGAGCAGTACTTC. This encodes CASSLEGRPGYEQYF.

The gene calls are TRBV10-3 and TRBJ2-1, with no clear D. The V end lost 2 bases, the J end lost 1 base, and 6 bases lay between the germline ends. This CDR3 is built from 14 residues. The V gene's germline CDR1 is ENHRY and CDR2 SYGVKD. CDR3 in amino acids: CAISEGQSYNEQFF. CDR3 nucleotide sequence: TGTGCCATCAGTGAGGGGCAGTCCTACAATGAGCAGTTCTTC.

This clonotype appeared many times. The V gene is TRBV4-1, the J gene TRBJ2-7; D may correspond to TRBD1 or TRBD2 (5 bases each). CDR3 length: 15 residues. Between the trimmed V and J ends, which lost 3 bases and 2 bases, there was a span of 14 bases. CDR1 and CDR2 from the germline V gene are MGHRA and YSYEKL. CDR3 region: CASSHGDGLTYEQYF. The CDR3 nucleotides read TGCGCCAGCAGCCACGGGGACGGGTTAACCTACGAGCAGTACTTC.

The rearrangement links TRBV10-3 to TRBJ1-1; D gene uncertain. Germline-derived CDR1 and CDR2 are ENHRY and SYGVKD. Trimming took off 0 bases at V and 7 bases at J, with 12 bases between the two ends. CDR3 length: 14 amino acids. For the CDR3, the DNA is TGTGCCATCAGTGAGTCGCAGGCCCACCTTGAAGCTTTCTTT. This translates into CAISESQAHLEAFF.

This chain joins TRBV20-1 and TRBJ2-5; D tentatively reads TRBD1 or TRBD2 (5 bases each). Germline CDR1 and CDR2: DFQATT and SNEGSKA (reference sequence). The V and J ends lost 1 base and 5 bases respectively, with 14 bases between them. The CDR3 loop spans 14 amino acids. CDR3 bases: TGCAGTGCTAGAGTTTTTCGGGACGAGGAGACCCAGTACTTC. Its translation is CSARVFRDEETQYF.

J is TRBJ1-2 and V is TRBV7-8, with D hard to call. Germline V CDR1 and CDR2: SGHVS, FQNEAQ. With 1 base removed from V and 7 bases from J, the gap between germline ends came to 19 bases. CDR3 size: 16 residues. The CDR3 reads CASSLERRGTLGGYTF. CDR3 DNA sequence: TGTGCCAGCAGCTTAGAGAGACGGGGAACGCTCGGTGGCTACACCTTC.

This clonotype was seen at least ten times. This chain connects TRBV10-2 to TRBJ2-5; D unresolved. This CDR3 is built from 14 residues. From germline, CDR1 is WSHSY and CDR2 SAAADI. V lost 6 bases and J lost 1, with 12 bases in between. The CDR3 DNA reads TGCGCCAGCAGCGATCTAAGACCCCAAGAGACCCAGTACTTC. This codes for CASSDLRPQETQYF.

In this sample, this clonotype turned up many times. V and J are TRBV7-3 and TRBJ1-1, with a possible D match to TRBD1 (5 bases). The CDR3 is 13 amino acids. Germline V gene lookup returns CDR1 SGHTA and CDR2 FQGTGA. Trimming cost V 5 bases and J 5 bases, with 12 bases left between them. This chain's CDR3 is CASSLGGGTEAFF. CDR3 DNA: TGTGCCAGCAGCCTCGGCGGGGGGACTGAAGCTTTCTTT.